Listed below are T cell receptor beta chains from one sample, sequenced in a study of cytomegalovirus exposure and HLA in healthy donors. Sequencing used immunoSEQ multiplex PCR; TCRdb keeps in-frame clones, though not all of them. The sample has 200,000 to 300,000 clones, about 80% seen once. The source material was PBMCs. These receptor sequences come from a woman between 40 and 55 years old in good health and CMV-seropositive. CDR3s leave out the opening cysteine and the closing phenylalanine or tryptophan. Some rows have no size entry. The others give once, few or many, or a class for an expanded clone.

J gene	V gene	clone size	CDR3 protein
TRBJ2-2	TRBV27	few	ASSLSSGGVHGELF
TRBJ2-7	TRBV19	once	ASSGGTVGTGGGEQY
TRBJ1-4	TRBV7-2	-	ASSLSGTGVEKLF
TRBJ1-4	TRBV5-4	-	ASSLRQGSEKLF
TRBJ2-7	TRBV6-5	-	ASSTLSVSAYEQY
TRBJ1-2	TRBV6-1	once	ASSESYRGDYGYT
TRBJ1-5	TRBV5-1	-	ASSFPREWEAQH
TRBJ2-2	TRBV19	-	ASRDRSHTGELF
TRBJ1-2	TRBV5-1	-	ASSYTGQLDGYT
TRBJ2-1	TRBV4-2	-	ASSQDGASGRFANEQF
TRBJ1-6	TRBV21-1	-	ASSNSQRLPGQGRSPLH
TRBJ2-7	TRBV2	once	ASSESGGLSSYEQY
TRBJ2-1	TRBV2	-	ASSGMPSGIGNEQF
TRBJ2-1	TRBV11-3	-	ASSAPGGGSYNEQF
TRBJ1-1	TRBV19	few	ASRPADREGTEAF
TRBJ2-1	TRBV15	-	ATSRPLAGRGGNEQF
TRBJ1-6	TRBV30	-	AWSVTGFNSPLH
TRBJ1-1	TRBV7-6	-	ANSPRRGTEAF
TRBJ2-7	TRBV18	-	ASSPAGLSSYEQY
TRBJ2-1	TRBV6-5	-	ASSLSYNEQF
TRBJ2-3	TRBV7-9	-	ASSLTGLAGFSSTDTQY
TRBJ2-2	TRBV4-3	-	ASSQDQGQNTGELF
TRBJ2-2	TRBV19	-	ATQGGPSGTGELF
TRBJ1-6	TRBV10-3	-	AISDRPQGESPLH
TRBJ2-4	TRBV30	-	AWSVAGGASIQY
TRBJ2-3	TRBV4-3	-	ASSQDQGEATDTQY
TRBJ1-4	TRBV11-2	-	ASSLGGQRNEKLF
TRBJ2-2	TRBV30	-	ASPRPGLVTGELF
TRBJ1-2	TRBV6-6	-	ASSYYGTGGDGYT
TRBJ1-2	TRBV7-9	-	ASSFTDTRPHGYT
TRBJ2-3	TRBV5-8	-	ASSFRGASTDTQY
TRBJ2-1	TRBV7-2	-	ASSQWTANNEQF
TRBJ2-3	TRBV7-2	-	ASSFGGQTDTQY
TRBJ2-7	TRBV7-2	-	ASSPRTSGVGYEQY
TRBJ1-1	TRBV18	-	ASSPQHGLDGEAF
TRBJ2-7	TRBV7-9	-	ASSLDGQGYEQY
TRBJ1-6	TRBV9	once	ASSAFSYSPLH
TRBJ2-2	TRBV5-1	-	ASSSYPDRGHTGELF
TRBJ2-5	TRBV6-6	-	ASRAPGTGGGGQY
TRBJ1-2	TRBV6-1	few	ASSERGSMSGYT
TRBJ1-2	TRBV11-2	-	ASSLVDRGGYGYT
TRBJ1-2	TRBV30	-	AWSAGVNYGYT
TRBJ2-1	TRBV4-3	-	ASSAQEVLTYNEQF
TRBJ1-2	TRBV7-9	-	ASSLSGLNYGYT
TRBJ2-3	TRBV5-1	-	ASSLGGLAADTQY
TRBJ2-3	TRBV10-3	-	AISLGQGGTDTQY
TRBJ1-1	TRBV30	-	AWSVFSTEAF
TRBJ2-5	TRBV4-1	-	ASSQALIETQY
TRBJ2-7	TRBV7-2	-	ASSLAVTSGTAEQY
TRBJ2-5	TRBV11-3	-	ATGEGGGGWETQY